What follows are 7 T cell receptor beta chains derived from one specimen sequenced in a study of blood T cells in healthy people across ages. Together with a sample-barcoded 5' primer, a J-beta primer mix was included in a second PCR lasting roughly 6 to 12 cycles. TCRdb analysed the 5' RACE reads with MiXCR anew, one entry per CDR3 protein. In the table there are about 1,400,000 distinct CDR3 sequences, around 59% of which are singletons. Sequencing was done on a sample of blood. The receptor source for this set is a man aged 18-30 years in good health.

The rearrangement links TRBV5-6 to TRBJ2-1; D might be TRBD2 (5 bases). This CDR3 has 15 amino acids. Trimming took 2 bases from V and 5 from J, leaving 14 bases between them. Germline loops: CDR1 SGHDT, CDR2 YYEEEE. The CDR3 is CASSFREGWDNEQFF. The CDR3 coding sequence is TGTGCCAGCAGCTTCCGAGAGGGTTGGGACAATGAGCAGTTCTTC.

As to this clonotype: The junction departs from germline at one end; a sequencing error may be responsible. The chain carries TRBV27 and TRBJ1-5; 8 bases fit TRBD1. CDR1 and CDR2 (germline): MNHEY, SMNVEV (reference sequence). This CDR3 is 15 amino acids long. CDR3 residues: CASSQLTGGDQPQRF. Here the CDR3 DNA reads TGTGCCAGCAGTCAACTCACAGGGGGGGATCAGCCCCAGCGTTTT.

The chain has TRBV12-3 or TRBV12-4 and TRBJ2-2; D is undetermined. Between the trimmed V and J ends, which lost 4 bases and 1 base, there was a span of 7 bases. This CDR3 has 14 residues. CDR3 amino acids: CASSYDWNTGELFF. CDR3 DNA sequence: TGTGCCAGCAGTTACGATTGGAACACCGGGGAGCTGTTTTTT.

V usage is TRBV20-1 and J usage is TRBJ2-4; TRBD2 matches 8 bases. The tail of the sequence fits TRBJ2-7 better, so the J call may be wrong. CDR3 length equals 16 residues. Germline V gene data show CDR1 as DFQATT and CDR2 as SNEGSKA (reference sequence). The CDR3 region has the DNA TGCAGTGCTAGAGATCCTAGCGGGCCCCCCTCCTACGAGCAGTACTTC. Translation: CSARDPSGPPSYEQYF.

The J gene is TRBJ2-5, the V gene TRBV25-1; D ambiguous. The CDR3 has 11 amino acids. The ends were cut back, 5 bases at V and 4 bases at J, with 5 bases in the middle. Germline CDR1 reads MGHDK; CDR2 reads SYGVNS. CDR3 bases: TGTGCCAGCAGTACGACAGAGACCCAGTACTTC. This codes for CASSTTETQYF.

The genes are TRBV19 and TRBJ1-5; 10 bases align to TRBD1. After removal of 7 bases from V and 1 base from J, the junction contained 7 bases not matched to a gene. This CDR3 spans 16 amino acids. Germline CDR1 and CDR2: LNHDA and SQIVND (reference sequence). Here the CDR3 DNA reads TGTGCCAGTAAATTGGGACAGGGGTTGAGCAATCAGCCCCAGCATTTT. Translation: CASKLGQGLSNQPQHF. Full variable domain (rest looked up from reference TRBV19 and TRBJ1-5): DGGITQSPKYLFRKEGQNVTLSCEQNLNHDAMYWYRQDPGQGLRLIYYSQIVNDFQKGDIAEGYSVSREKKESFPLTVTSAQKNPTAFYLCASKLGQGLSNQPQHFGDGTRLSIL.

V is TRBV29-1 and J is TRBJ2-1; D remains unclear. The CDR3 length is 16 residues. Germline assignment: CDR1 SQVTM and CDR2 ANQGSEA. V lost 2 bases and J 0 bases, leaving 14 bases between the germline ends. The CDR3 reads CSVESPDRSSYNEQFF. For the CDR3, the DNA is TGCAGCGTTGAAAGCCCGGACCGCAGCTCCTACAATGAGCAGTTCTTC.